The rows below give T cell receptor beta chains drawn from one sample of a study of T cells in Graves' hyperthyroidism and ophthalmopathy. TCRdb analysed the multiplex PCR reads with MiXCR anew, one entry per CDR3 protein. The sample yields 300,000 to 400,000 distinct CDR3 sequences, about 20% seen once. Material for sequencing was blood. The receptor set was obtained from a woman aged 50 to 65 with Graves' hyperthyroidism. Each CDR3 is given with its conserved first and last residue. Each record gives: V gene, D gene, J gene, CDR3 protein. D genes are given only for firm matches.

v_call: TRBV12-3/TRBV12-4; d_call: TRBD1; j_call: TRBJ1-2; cdr3_aa: CASSQTTGVEYGYTF
v_call: TRBV2; d_call: TRBD1; j_call: TRBJ1-1; cdr3_aa: CASRLGTGSNTEAFF
v_call: TRBV5-1; d_call: NA; j_call: TRBJ2-3; cdr3_aa: CASSLIGLGGTASTDTQYF
v_call: TRBV6-2/TRBV6-3; d_call: NA; j_call: TRBJ2-1; cdr3_aa: CAVDPPIEQFF
v_call: TRBV11-2; d_call: TRBD1; j_call: TRBJ1-4; cdr3_aa: CASRVTGGNEKLFF
v_call: TRBV12-3/TRBV12-4; d_call: NA; j_call: TRBJ2-5; cdr3_aa: CASSWSVGETQYF
v_call: TRBV10-1; d_call: NA; j_call: TRBJ2-4; cdr3_aa: CASSEGTDLAKNIQYF
v_call: TRBV5-1; d_call: NA; j_call: TRBJ2-3; cdr3_aa: CASSLDFHMGMGGDTQYF
v_call: TRBV19; d_call: TRBD1; j_call: TRBJ1-4; cdr3_aa: CASSPSPGGDEKLFF
v_call: TRBV3-1; d_call: TRBD2; j_call: TRBJ2-7; cdr3_aa: CASSSLAGVTEQYF
v_call: TRBV19; d_call: NA; j_call: TRBJ1-5; cdr3_aa: CASQHRRTQNQPQHF
v_call: TRBV2; d_call: NA; j_call: TRBJ2-4; cdr3_aa: CASGTTGAKNIQYF
v_call: TRBV24-1; d_call: TRBD1; j_call: TRBJ2-3; cdr3_aa: CATSDPDRDRDYTQYF
v_call: TRBV19; d_call: TRBD1; j_call: TRBJ2-1; cdr3_aa: CASSMGQVYNEQFF
v_call: TRBV2; d_call: TRBD2; j_call: TRBJ2-5; cdr3_aa: CAIKRGPQETQYF
v_call: TRBV3-1; d_call: NA; j_call: TRBJ2-1; cdr3_aa: CASAAAGPAYNEQFF
v_call: TRBV6-1; d_call: NA; j_call: TRBJ1-1; cdr3_aa: CASSEGWKAFF
v_call: TRBV4-1; d_call: NA; j_call: TRBJ2-7; cdr3_aa: CASSQGTGPNEQYF